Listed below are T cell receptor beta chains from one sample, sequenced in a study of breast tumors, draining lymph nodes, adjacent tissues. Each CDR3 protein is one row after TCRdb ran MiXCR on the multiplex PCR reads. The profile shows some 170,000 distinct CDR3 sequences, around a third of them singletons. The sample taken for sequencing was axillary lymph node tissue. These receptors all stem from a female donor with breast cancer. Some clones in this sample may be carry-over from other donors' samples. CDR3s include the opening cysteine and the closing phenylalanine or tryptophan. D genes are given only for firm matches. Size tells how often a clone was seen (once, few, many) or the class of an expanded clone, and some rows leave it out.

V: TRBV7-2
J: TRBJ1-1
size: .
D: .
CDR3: CASRALPNTEAFF
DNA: TGTGCCAGCAGGGCCCTGCCGAACACTGAAGCTTTCTTT

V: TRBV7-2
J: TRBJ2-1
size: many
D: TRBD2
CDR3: CASSPGVAGERYNEQFF
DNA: TGTGCCAGCAGTCCAGGGGTAGCGGGGGAGAGATACAATGAGCAGTTCTTC

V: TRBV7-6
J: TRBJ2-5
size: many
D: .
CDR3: CASSLGTDGAATQYF
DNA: TGTGCCAGCAGCTTAGGGACAGATGGGGCAGCGACCCAGTACTTC

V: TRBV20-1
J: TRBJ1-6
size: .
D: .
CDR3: CSARDGRNSPLHF
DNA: TGCAGTGCTAGAGATGGGCGGAATTCACCCCTCCACTTT

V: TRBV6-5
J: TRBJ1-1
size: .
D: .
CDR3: CASSYGENTEAFF
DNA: TGTGCCAGCAGTTATGGCGAGAACACTGAAGCTTTCTTT

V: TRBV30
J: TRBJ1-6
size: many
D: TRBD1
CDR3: CAWSPRDRDNSPLHF
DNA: TGTGCCTGGAGTCCCCGGGACAGAGATAATTCACCCCTCCACTTT

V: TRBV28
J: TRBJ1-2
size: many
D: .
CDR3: CASSLGQNYGYTF
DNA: TGTGCCAGCAGTTTGGGGCAGAACTATGGCTACACCTTC

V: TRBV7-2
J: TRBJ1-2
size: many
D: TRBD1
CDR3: CASSPQTGGWDGYTF
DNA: TGTGCCAGCAGCCCGCAGACAGGGGGTTGGGATGGCTACACCTTC

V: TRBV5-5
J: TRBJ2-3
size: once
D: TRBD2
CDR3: CASSSRGASGGAVGADTQYF
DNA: TGTGCCAGCAGCTCCAGAGGGGCTAGCGGGGGGGCCGTTGGGGCAGATACGCAGTATTTT

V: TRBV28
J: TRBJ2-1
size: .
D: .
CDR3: CASSTSRRGLSYNEQFF
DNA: TGTGCCAGCAGTACCTCCCGGCGGGGCCTCTCCTACAATGAGCAGTTCTTC

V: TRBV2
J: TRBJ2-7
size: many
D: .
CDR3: CASRTVSSTEQYF
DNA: TGTGCCAGTCGGACAGTTAGTTCCACCGAGCAGTACTTC

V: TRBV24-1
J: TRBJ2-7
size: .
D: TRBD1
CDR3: CATTGGGPYEQYF
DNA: TGTGCCACCACAGGGGGTGGCCCCTACGAGCAGTACTTC

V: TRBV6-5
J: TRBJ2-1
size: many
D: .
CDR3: CASSSQGNEQFF
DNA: TGTGCCAGCAGTTCACAGGGCAATGAGCAGTTCTTC

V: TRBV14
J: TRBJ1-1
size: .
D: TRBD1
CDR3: CASSQVQGARTEAFF
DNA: TGTGCCAGCAGCCAAGTTCAGGGGGCTCGGACTGAAGCTTTCTTT

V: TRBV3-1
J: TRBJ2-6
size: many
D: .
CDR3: CASSQGKSGANVLTF
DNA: TGTGCCAGCAGCCAAGGAAAATCCGGGGCCAACGTCCTGACTTTC

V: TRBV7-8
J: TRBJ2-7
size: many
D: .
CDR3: CASSLEVPNSYEQYF
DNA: TGTGCCAGCAGCTTAGAGGTCCCGAACTCCTACGAGCAGTACTTC

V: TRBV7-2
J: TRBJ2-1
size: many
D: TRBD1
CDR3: CASSRIPGQSLNEQFF
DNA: TGTGCCAGCAGCCGAATCCCGGGACAGTCTCTCAATGAGCAGTTCTTC

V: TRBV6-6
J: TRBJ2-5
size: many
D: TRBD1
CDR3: CASSWRTGQETQYF
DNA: TGTGCCAGCAGTTGGAGGACAGGGCAAGAGACCCAGTACTTC

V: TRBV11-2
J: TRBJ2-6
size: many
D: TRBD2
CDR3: CASSLLAGLSSSGANVLTF
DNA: TGTGCCAGCAGCTTACTAGCGGGCCTATCAAGCTCTGGGGCCAACGTCCTGACTTTC

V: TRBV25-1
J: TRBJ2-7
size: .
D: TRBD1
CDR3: CASSYRGYEQYF
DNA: TGTGCCAGCAGTTACAGGGGTTACGAGCAGTACTTC

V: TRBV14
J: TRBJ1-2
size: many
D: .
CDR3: CASSPSFGGNYGYTF
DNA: TGTGCCAGCAGCCCCTCCTTCGGGGGTAACTATGGCTACACCTTC

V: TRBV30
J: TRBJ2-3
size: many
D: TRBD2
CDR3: CAWREAGGTDTQYF
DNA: TGTGCCTGGAGAGAAGCGGGAGGCACAGATACGCAGTATTTT

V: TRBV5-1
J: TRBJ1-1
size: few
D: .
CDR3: CASSLARSLEAFF
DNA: TGCGCCAGCAGCTTGGCCCGGTCCCTGGAAGCTTTCTTT

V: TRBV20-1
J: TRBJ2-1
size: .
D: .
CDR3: CSARGRGTYTEQFF
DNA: TGCAGTGCTAGAGGCAGGGGAACCTACACTGAGCAGTTCTTC

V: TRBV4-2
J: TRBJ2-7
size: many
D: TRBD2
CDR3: CASSQEGLNSAYEQYF
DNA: TGTGCCAGCAGCCAAGAGGGACTAAACTCCGCCTACGAGCAGTACTTC

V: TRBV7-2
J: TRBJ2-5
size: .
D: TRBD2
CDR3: CASSSSGGAGETQYF
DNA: TGTGCCAGCAGCTCTAGCGGGGGGGCCGGAGAGACCCAGTACTTC

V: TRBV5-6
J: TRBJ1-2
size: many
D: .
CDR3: CASSFRIRVDGYTF
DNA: TGTGCCAGCAGCTTTCGTATCAGGGTTGATGGCTACACCTTC

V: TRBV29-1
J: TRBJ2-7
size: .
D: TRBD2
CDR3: CSVEGGYYSYEQYF
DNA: TGCAGCGTTGAGGGGGGGTACTACTCCTACGAGCAGTACTTC

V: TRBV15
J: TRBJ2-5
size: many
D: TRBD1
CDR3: CATQTGLQETQYF
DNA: TGTGCCACTCAGACAGGGCTTCAAGAGACCCAGTACTTC

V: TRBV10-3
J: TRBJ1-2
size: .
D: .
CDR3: CATSTVLTSYGYTF
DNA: TGTGCCACCAGTACGGTGTTGACATCATATGGCTACACCTTC

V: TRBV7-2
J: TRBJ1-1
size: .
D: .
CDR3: CASKKATEAFF
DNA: TGTGCCAGCAAAAAAGCCACTGAAGCTTTCTTT

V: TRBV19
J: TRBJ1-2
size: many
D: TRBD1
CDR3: CASRQGYYGYTF
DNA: TGTGCCAGTCGACAGGGATACTATGGCTACACCTTC

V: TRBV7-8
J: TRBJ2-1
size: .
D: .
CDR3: CASSPRRRQLYNEQFF
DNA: TGTGCCAGCTCACCACGAAGACGACAGCTCTACAATGAGCAGTTCTTC

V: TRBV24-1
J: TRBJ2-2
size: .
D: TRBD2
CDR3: CALPGGLFF
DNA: TGTGCCCTGCCGGGGGGGCTGTTTTTT

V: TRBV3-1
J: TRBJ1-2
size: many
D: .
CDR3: CASTPGLQGSGYTF
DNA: TGTGCCAGCACCCCGGGACTTCAAGGGAGCGGCTACACCTTC

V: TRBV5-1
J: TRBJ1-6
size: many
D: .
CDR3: CASSLADQGSPLHF
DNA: TGCGCCAGCAGCTTGGCCGACCAAGGGTCACCCCTCCACTTT

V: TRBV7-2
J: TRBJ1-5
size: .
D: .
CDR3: CASSLRIVWVDGKFDSNQPQHF
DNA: TGTGCCAGCAGCCTGAGGATAGTCTGGGTGGATGGTAAATTCGATAGCAATCAGCCCCAGCATTTT

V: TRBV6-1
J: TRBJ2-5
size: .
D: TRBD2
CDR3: CASSHQGLVGETQYF
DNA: TGTGCCAGCAGTCACCAGGGACTAGTGGGAGAGACCCAGTACTTC

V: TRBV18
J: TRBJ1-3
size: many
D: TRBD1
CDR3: CASSPIRGPGNTIYF
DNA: TGTGCCAGCTCACCCATCAGGGGGCCGGGAAACACCATATATTTT